This TCR beta chain was captured in a study of T cells in Graves' hyperthyroidism and ophthalmopathy (dated by TCRdb to between 2018 and 2020). About the study as a whole: Peripheral blood was sampled at the time of initial diagnosis, prior to any treatment. To identify TCR V-J signatures that set the groups apart, the researchers used a discovery cohort of about a hundred patients, made up of 43 with Graves' ophthalmopathy and some 60 with stable Graves' hyperthyroidism. Prospective prediction of ophthalmopathy was tested in an independent validation cohort of about 19 hyperthyroidism patients and some 17 patients who later progressed to ophthalmopathy. The roughly 90 discovery patients were divided at random into training and test sets in a 7:3 ratio. In over five Graves' hyperthyroidism patients, the study also compared T-cell repertoires from thyroid tissue with T-cell repertoires from blood. Following sampling, methimazole starting at 30 mg daily was given to hyperthyroidism patients, and high-dose intravenous methylprednisolone was given to ophthalmopathy patients. TCR Vbeta CDR3 sequencing of some 140 peripheral blood samples (43 ophthalmopathy, around 80 hyperthyroidism and approximately 17 progressor patients) is reported in the paper.

The junction carries 17 bases between V and J, which are trimmed by 6 bases and 5 bases respectively. CDR1 and CDR2 (PRHDT, FYEKMQ) derive from the germline V gene (reference sequence). The CDR3 runs 14 residues from the cysteine to the phenylalanine. CDR3 DNA is the only sequence kept; it has 42 bases, read in frame from the first base. The TCR beta CDR3 regions were amplified from the RNA transcripts. The first round of RT-PCR for the TCR CDR3 was performed with the HTBI primer set and the Qiagen OneStep RT-PCR kit. Libraries were constructed in a second round of multiplex PCR, after which size selection and purification were performed. Libraries were sequenced paired-end with 100 bp reads on an Illumina HiSeq2000. The study's own analysis went as follows. SOAPnuke was used to process the raw data, with reads discarded if the reads contained adapters or uncalled bases, had a mean Phred below 15, or lacked an exact constant-primer or identifier match. COPE v1.2.5 was used to merge the high-quality paired reads, and each unique nucleotide sequence was defined as a clonotype. MiTCR v1.1 was used to align the clonotypes against IMGT TRBV, TRBD and TRBJ reference segments. Only V-J combinations with frequency above 0.0001, covering 99% to 99.2% of repertoires, were analysed. The TCS score was defined as the ratio of F50 (clonal expansion) to E x V (chaos), calculated using BLOSUM62-based TCRdist between CDR3 peptides within each V-J. Welch's t-statistics and random forest reduced around 550 V-J features to 13, which were used in a naive Bayes classifier (R e1071). The public reads were reprocessed in TCRdb via fastp at Q25 and MiXCR, keeping in-frame beta chains. CDR3 protein duplicates are merged, each entry listing the most common genes and DNA. The V and J calls, along with clone size, are taken from TCRdb and not from the paper's own processing. The sample contains 300,000 to 450,000 distinct CDR3 sequences, roughly 13% of them found a single time. Less than 25% of the sample is held by the ten biggest clonotypes.

Hyperthyroidism patients were newly diagnosed, had a disease duration of under 2 months, and were aged 18 to 65 years. Patients with uncontrolled infections, other autoimmune diseases, pregnancy or lactation were excluded. Clinical symptoms, serum thyroxine and TRAb, thyroid ultrasound, and orbital computed tomography formed the basis for the diagnoses. For progressor patients, blood was drawn at the first diagnosis of hyperthyroidism, before any ophthalmopathy symptoms had appeared. PBMCs were isolated from 7.5 to 10 ml of fresh peripheral blood by Ficoll-Paque density gradient centrifugation. Progressor patients were first diagnosed with Graves' hyperthyroidism and then developed ophthalmopathy during follow-up. Total RNA was extracted using Trizol reagent, and RNA quality was assessed on an Agilent 2100 Bioanalyzer. Broader findings and caveats from the paper: No statistical method was used to fix the sample size in advance, and group allocation was not hidden from the investigators. In validation, the model predicted progression to ophthalmopathy a median of about 6.5 months before onset, with about 70% sensitivity and almost 75% specificity. A 13 V-J signature model separated ophthalmopathy from stable hyperthyroidism, with about 90% sensitivity and about 81% specificity in cross-validation and 80%/75% in testing. Most expanded thyroid clonotypes (frequency above 0.001) were also detected in blood, a finding suggesting that blood repertoires may reflect thyroid immune responses.

This clonotype appeared many times. This receptor's antigen is unknown. Base-call qualities are not available, and no considerably larger clone is one nucleotide away. The rearranged segments are TRBV13 and TRBJ2-7; TRBD2 is perhaps the D gene, given 6 matching bases. The specimen sequenced was blood. This receptor was identified in a man between 25 and 39 years old with Graves' hyperthyroidism that later progressed to Graves' ophthalmopathy. The sequenced DNA: TGTGCCAGCAGAACGTCCGGGGGTCACCACGAGCAGTACTTC. Its protein reads: CASRTSGGHHEQYF.